This entry describes one TCR beta chain. This sample is part of a study of blood T cells in healthy people across ages. This CDR3 has 14 residues. Germline V gene sequence: CDR1 SEHNR, CDR2 FQNEAQ (reference sequence). Trimming pared 5 bases from V and 3 bases from J, leaving 13 bases between. It was with a sample-barcoded 5' primer and a J-beta primer mix that a second PCR of about 7 to 12 cycles was run. TCRdb recomputed calls from the 5' RACE reads with MiXCR, one row per CDR3 protein. The sample has hundreds of thousands of distinct CDR3 sequences, roughly 43% seen once. Specimen: blood. The gene calls are TRBV7-9 and TRBJ2-5; the D call may be TRBD1 or TRBD2 (5 bases each). The clonotype originates from a woman in her sixties in good health. CDR3 coding DNA: TGTGCCAGCAGCCGCGGCCAGGGAGAAGAGACCCAGTACTTC. Translation: CASSRGQGEETQYF.